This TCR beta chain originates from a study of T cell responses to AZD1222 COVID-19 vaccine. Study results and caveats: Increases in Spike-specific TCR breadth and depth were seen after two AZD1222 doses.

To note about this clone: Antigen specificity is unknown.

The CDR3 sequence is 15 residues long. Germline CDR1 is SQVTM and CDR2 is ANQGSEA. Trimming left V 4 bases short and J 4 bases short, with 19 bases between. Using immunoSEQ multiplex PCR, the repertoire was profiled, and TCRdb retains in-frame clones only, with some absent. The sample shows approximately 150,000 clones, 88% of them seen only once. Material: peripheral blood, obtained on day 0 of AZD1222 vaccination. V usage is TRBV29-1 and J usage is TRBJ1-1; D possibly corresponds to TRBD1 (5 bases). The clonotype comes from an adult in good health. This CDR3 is CSVGRRSGPGTEAFF. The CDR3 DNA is TGCAGCGTTGGGAGACGGTCAGGGCCGGGCACTGAAGCTTTCTTT.